The next 3 T cell receptor beta chains were all read from a single sample in a study of blood T cell repertoires in COVID-19. Some clones are missing from TCRdb's copy, which holds only in-frame ones; the method was immunoSEQ multiplex PCR. Of around 70,000 clones detected, about 91% appear once; the ten largest clones hold less than 6%. Sequencing used peripheral blood. The source is a woman in her sixties or seventies with active COVID-19.

In the case of this clone: Other nucleotide sequences from this sample produce the same CDR3. This chain joins TRBV6-1 and TRBJ2-2; the D gene is possibly TRBD2 (7 bases). Germline values: CDR1 MNHNS, CDR2 SASEGT. The CDR3 extends over 16 amino acids. V was pared by 3 bases and J by 5 bases, with 16 bases between. The CDR3 nucleotides read TGTGCCAGCAGTGATCTAGGGGGGGGCTGGACCGGGGAGCTGTTTTTT. Its protein product is CASSDLGGGWTGELFF.

The rearrangement joins TRBV28 to TRBJ1-2, with D maybe TRBD1 (5 bases). There are 12 residues in the CDR3. V gave up 3 bases and J gave up 5 bases, with 7 bases separating them. Germline V gives CDR1 MDHEN, CDR2 SYDVKM. Here the CDR3 DNA reads TGTGCCAGCAGTTTTTCAGGGTATGGCTACACCTTC. Translation: CASSFSGYGYTF.

The chain is built from TRBV5-1 and TRBJ2-1, with a tentative D call TRBD2 (6 bases). Germline values: CDR1 SGHRS, CDR2 YFSETQ. The ends were cut back, 6 bases at V and 9 bases at J, with 16 bases in the middle. The CDR3 runs to 13 residues. Written as DNA, the CDR3 is TGCGCCAGCACTGTGCCGGGAGTGGGTGAGCAGTTCTTC. Its translation: CASTVPGVGEQFF. The complete variable domain, with remaining parts taken from reference TRBV5-1 and TRBJ2-1, reads KAGVTQTPRYLIKTRGQQVTLSCSPISGHRSVSWYQQTPGQGLQFLFEYFSETQRNKGNFPGRFSGRQFSNSRSEMNVSTLELGDSALYLCASTVPGVGEQFFGPGTRLTVL.